The 19 T cell receptor beta chains given below trace back to one sample, sequenced in a study of T cell responses to AZD1222 COVID-19 vaccine. Sequencing used immunoSEQ multiplex PCR; TCRdb keeps in-frame clones, though not all of them. The top ten clones hold roughly 7.4% of a sample with 95,000 to 130,000 clones, roughly 84% of them seen once. The source was peripheral blood, collected on day 0 of AZD1222 vaccination. The source of these receptors is an adult in good health.

The J gene is TRBJ1-2, the V gene TRBV30; unclear D gene. From germline, CDR1 is GTSNPN and CDR2 SVGIG (reference sequence). The CDR3 consists of 12 residues. V was shortened by 3 bases and J by 2 bases, with 7 bases between the two germline ends. CDR3 sequence reads: CAWSIGNYGYTF. DNA of the CDR3: TGTGCCTGGAGCATTGGGAACTATGGCTACACCTTC. The variable domain in full, completed from reference TRBV30 and TRBJ1-2, reads SQTIHQWPATLVQPVGSPLSLECTVEGTSNPNLYWYRQAAGRGLQLLFYSVGIGQISSEVPQNLSASRPQDRQFILSSKKLLLSDSGFYLCAWSIGNYGYTFGSGTRLTVV.

Note on this clone: The same CDR3 is also encoded by other DNA sequences in this sample. The rearrangement uses TRBV28 and TRBJ2-2, with 13 bases that match TRBD2. Looked up from germline, CDR1 is MDHEN and CDR2 is SYDVKM. The CDR3 has 17 amino acids. J lost 6 bases, V lost 0 bases, and 4 bases had no gene match. The CDR3 loop reads CASSLWRLAGGPGELFF. CDR3 bases: TGTGCCAGCAGTTTATGGAGACTAGCGGGAGGTCCCGGGGAGCTGTTTTTT.

The chain employs TRBV30 and TRBJ2-7; 8 bases line up with TRBD1. J gave up 3 bases and V 5 bases, and 3 bases lay outside the gene matches. The CDR3 loop spans 12 amino acids. Per the germline V gene, CDR1 is GTSNPN and CDR2 is SVGIG (reference sequence). Written as DNA, the CDR3 is TGTGCCTGGTCTGGACAGGGCTACGAGCAGTACTTC. Translating gives CAWSGQGYEQYF.

This clone was detected once. This sample also contains other DNA sequences that code for the same CDR3. The V gene is TRBV27, the J gene TRBJ2-1; no clear D gene. Trimming left V 0 bases short and J 7 bases short, with 7 bases between. Germline V CDR1 and CDR2: MNHEY, SMNVEV (reference sequence). The CDR3 runs to 13 residues. CDR3 nucleotides: TGTGCCAGCAGTTTATCTCCCGTGAATGAGCAGTTCTTC. Translated, it gives CASSLSPVNEQFF.

This chain connects TRBV24-1 to TRBJ2-1, with D perhaps given as TRBD1 or TRBD2 (5 bases each). Trimming stripped 9 bases from V and 9 bases from J, with 20 bases between. This CDR3 contains 14 residues. Germline V lookup: CDR1 KGHDR, CDR2 SFDVKD. The CDR3, as DNA: TGTGCCACCCGACCTCGGGACCTAGCCACTGAGCAGTTCTTC. Protein: CATRPRDLATEQFF.

This sequence joins TRBV7-6 and TRBJ1-3; no reliable D call. The germline CDR1 and CDR2 sequences are SGHVS and FNYEAQ. V was clipped by 3 bases and J by 0 bases, with 9 bases between them. This CDR3 comprises 15 residues. CDR3 coding DNA: TGTGCCAGCAGCTTGGCCCTTCACTCTGGAAACACCATATATTTT. Translated, it gives CASSLALHSGNTIYF. Filled out from reference TRBV7-6 and TRBJ1-3, the complete variable domain reads GAGVSQSPRYKVTKRGQDVALRCDPISGHVSLYWYRQALGQGPEFLTYFNYEAQQDKSGLPNDRFSAERPEGSISTLTIQRTEQRDSAMYRCASSLALHSGNTIYFGEGSWLTVV.

This sequence joins TRBV6-5 and TRBJ1-5; a possible D gene is TRBD1 (6 bases). Germline CDR1 MNHEY, CDR2 SVGAGI. CDR3 length equals 14 residues. Trimming took off 7 bases at V and 11 bases at J, with 21 bases between the two ends. CDR3 sequence (DNA): TGTGCCAGCATCAAAGCGGGTGGGGGCCCGTCCCAGCATTTT. This encodes CASIKAGGGPSQHF.

J is TRBJ1-1 and V is TRBV25-1; TRBD1 matches 9 bases. With V trimmed by 7 bases and J by 5 bases, 8 bases remained unmatched. Germline CDR1 reads MGHDK; CDR2 reads SYGVNS. The CDR3 loop spans 14 amino acids. Written as DNA, the CDR3 is TGTGCCAGCACTGGAACAGGGGGCTGGACTGAAGCTTTCTTT. This translates into CASTGTGGWTEAFF.

This chain uses TRBV28 with TRBJ1-6, with D possibly TRBD1 on 5 matching bases. Germline V lookup: CDR1 MDHEN, CDR2 SYDVKM. The CDR3 has 15 amino acids. V lost 5 bases to trimming and J lost 10 bases, with 18 bases between them. The CDR3, as DNA: TGTGCCAGCAGTGCAGGGTTCTCTCTACGGTCACCCCTCCACTTT. It is translated as CASSAGFSLRSPLHF.

V is TRBV28 and J is TRBJ2-5, with 8 bases lining up with TRBD1. CDR1 MDHEN and CDR2 SYDVKM come from the germline V gene. The CDR3 loop spans 16 amino acids. With V trimmed by 5 bases and J by 4 bases, 12 bases remained unmatched. CDR3 in amino acids: CASSPTGGREIETQYF. The CDR3 nucleotides are TGTGCCAGCAGTCCCACAGGGGGAAGGGAAATAGAGACCCAGTACTTC.

The V and J genes are TRBV6-5 and TRBJ1-5; 9 bases align to TRBD1. The CDR3 is made up of 14 amino acids. Germline V lookup: CDR1 MNHEY, CDR2 SVGAGI. V shed 6 bases, J shed 4 bases, and the junction held 4 bases outside the gene matches. The DNA of the CDR3 is TGTGCCAGCAGGACGGGACAGGGTAATCAGCCCCAGCATTTT. Its protein product is CASRTGQGNQPQHF.

The gene calls are TRBV27 and TRBJ1-6; perhaps TRBD1 as D (6 bases). V was cut by 2 bases and J by 10 bases, with 12 bases left in between. Germline values: CDR1 MNHEY, CDR2 SMNVEV (reference sequence). This CDR3 region has 14 residues. The DNA of the CDR3 is TGTGCCAGCAGTTTAGTTGGGGGCCGGTCACCCCTCCACTTT. Translating gives CASSLVGGRSPLHF.

The V call is TRBV11-3, the J call TRBJ1-5; tentatively, D is TRBD1 (5 bases). Germline V lookup: CDR1 SGHNT, CDR2 YENEEA. Trimming took off 0 bases at V and 6 bases at J, with 27 bases between the two ends. CDR3 length equals 20 residues. CDR3 sequence: CASSLDGGRGLESPVQPQHF. The CDR3 DNA reads TGTGCCAGCAGCTTAGATGGGGGTAGGGGACTCGAATCACCAGTTCAGCCCCAGCATTTT.

The rearrangement uses TRBV19 and TRBJ1-1; tentatively, D is TRBD1 (5 bases). The ends were cut back, 4 bases at V and 1 base at J, with 19 bases in the middle. The CDR3 has 17 residues. Germline CDR1 LNHDA, CDR2 SQIVND (reference sequence). CDR3 bases: TGTGCCAGTAGTAGTCTTTGGAGCGGGGCCCCGAACACTGAAGCTTTCTTT. It yields the protein CASSSLWSGAPNTEAFF.

V and J are TRBV13 and TRBJ1-2, with D possibly TRBD1 on 5 matching bases. Germline CDR1 and CDR2: PRHDT and FYEKMQ (reference sequence). CDR3 size: 12 residues. Trimming took off 2 bases at V and 8 bases at J, with 9 bases between the two ends. The CDR3 spells CASSLQGLGYTF. The DNA of the CDR3 is TGTGCCAGCAGCTTACAGGGTTTAGGCTACACCTTC.

The chain has TRBV6-5 and TRBJ2-7, with D tentatively TRBD1 (5 bases). Germline lookup yields CDR1 MNHEY and CDR2 SVGAGI. CDR3 length: 16 residues. Trimming pared 1 base from V and 8 bases from J, leaving 21 bases between. The chain's CDR3 is CASSYFHSRDLAKQYF. Written as DNA, the CDR3 is TGTGCCAGCAGTTACTTCCATTCCAGGGATTTGGCTAAGCAGTACTTC.

The CDR3 protein is CASRNSGIKTGQFF. CDR3 sequence (DNA): TGTGCCAGCAGAAATAGTGGGATTAAGACAGGGCAGTTCTTC. J is TRBJ2-1 and V is TRBV28; D is possibly TRBD1 (6 bases). The V and J ends lost 6 bases and 12 bases respectively, with 21 bases between them. The germline V gene has CDR1 MDHEN and CDR2 SYDVKM. This CDR3 has 14 residues.

The J gene is TRBJ1-4, the V gene TRBV27, with TRBD1 as a possible D gene (5 bases). Germline V gene lookup returns CDR1 MNHEY and CDR2 SMNVEV (reference sequence). This CDR3 has 15 residues. Trimming removed 6 bases from V and 4 bases from J, with 15 bases in between. This chain's CDR3 is CASSRGDSYNEKLFF. The CDR3, as DNA: TGTGCCAGCAGCCGAGGCGACAGCTATAATGAAAAACTGTTTTTT.

V gene TRBV5-1 combines with J gene TRBJ1-4; 10 bases map to TRBD1. With V trimmed by 5 bases and J by 4 bases, 8 bases remained unmatched. The CDR3 has 16 amino acids. Per germline, CDR1 SGHRS and CDR2 YFSETQ. CDR3 sequence: CASSLGTGARNEKLFF. The CDR3 nucleotides read TGCGCCAGCAGTTTAGGGACAGGGGCCCGTAATGAAAAACTGTTTTTT.